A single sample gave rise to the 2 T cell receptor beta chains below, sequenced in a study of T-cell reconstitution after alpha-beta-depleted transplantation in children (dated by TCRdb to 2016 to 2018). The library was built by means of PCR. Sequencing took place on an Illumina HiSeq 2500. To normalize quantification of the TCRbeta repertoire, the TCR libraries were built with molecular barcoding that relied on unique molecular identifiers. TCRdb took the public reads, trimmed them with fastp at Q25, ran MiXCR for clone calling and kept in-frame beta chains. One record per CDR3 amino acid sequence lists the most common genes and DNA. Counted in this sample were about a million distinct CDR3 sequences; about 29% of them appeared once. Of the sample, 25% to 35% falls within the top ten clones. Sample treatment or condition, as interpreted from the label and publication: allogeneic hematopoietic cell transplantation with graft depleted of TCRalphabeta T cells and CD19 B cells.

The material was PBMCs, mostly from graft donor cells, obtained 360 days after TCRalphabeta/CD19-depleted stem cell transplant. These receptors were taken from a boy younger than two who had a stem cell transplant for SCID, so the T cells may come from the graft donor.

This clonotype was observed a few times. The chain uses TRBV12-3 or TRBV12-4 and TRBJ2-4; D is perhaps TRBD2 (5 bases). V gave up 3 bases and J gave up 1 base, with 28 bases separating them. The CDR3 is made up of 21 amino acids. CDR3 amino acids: CASSFATKLFGNYSAKNIQYF. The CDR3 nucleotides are TGTGCCAGCAGTTTCGCCACTAAGCTCTTCGGGAATTACTCGGCCAAAAACATTCAGTACTTC.

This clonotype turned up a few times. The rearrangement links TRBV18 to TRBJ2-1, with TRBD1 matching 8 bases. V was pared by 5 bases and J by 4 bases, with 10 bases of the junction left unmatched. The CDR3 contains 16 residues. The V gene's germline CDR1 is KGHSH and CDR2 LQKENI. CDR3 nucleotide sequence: TGTGCCAGCTCAGCCACCGGGACAGGATTTTACAATGAGCAGTTCTTC. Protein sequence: CASSATGTGFYNEQFF.